This T cell receptor (beta chain) was recorded in a study of blood T cells in healthy people across ages. Study-level background: Template switching recovered approximately one barcoded beta molecule for every two T cells. The study's findings and limits: While age rose, TCR beta diversity per million T cells dropped in a roughly linear way. Researchers said unsorted PBMCs prevented a conclusive naive versus antigen-experienced comparison.

This clonotype was counted only a few times. What it binds is not known. A J-beta primer mix and a sample-barcoded 5' primer were used in a second PCR of roughly 6 to 12 cycles. One entry per CDR3 protein results from TCRdb running MiXCR on the 5' RACE reads. Here the sample spans 1,500,000 or so distinct CDR3 sequences, roughly 64% being singletons. The CDR3 contains 16 residues. V dropped 2 bases and J dropped 3; count of bases not matched to a gene: 2. From germline, CDR1 is MGHRA and CDR2 YSYEKL. Sequencing input: blood. The receptor's source is a man aged 18 to 29 in good health. The chain links TRBV4-1 to TRBJ2-5; 14 positions agree with TRBD2. The CDR3 sequence: CASSQPGLAGEETQYF. For the CDR3, the DNA is TGCGCCAGCAGCCAACCGGGACTAGCGGGAGAAGAGACCCAGTACTTC.